The 28 T cell receptor beta chains below were found in one sample sequenced in a study of blood T cell repertoires in COVID-19. Profiling relied on immunoSEQ multiplex PCR, and the TCRdb table lists in-frame clones only, not all of them. The sample shows 35,000 to 50,000 clones, over 80% of them seen only once. The sequenced material came from peripheral blood. Receptors were obtained from a woman of 80 years or more with acute or convalescent COVID-19.

Written as DNA, the CDR3 is TGTGCCAGCAGCTTGGCGGGACAGGGGGGAAATGGCTACACCTTC. Residues: CASSLAGQGGNGYTF. This chain uses TRBV5-6 with TRBJ1-2; TRBD1 agrees at 11 bases. J was trimmed by 6 bases and V by 0 bases; bases with no gene match: 4. Looked up from germline, CDR1 is SGHDT and CDR2 is YYEEEE. The CDR3 runs to 15 residues.

This chain links TRBV5-1 with TRBJ2-5; 11 bases fit TRBD2. Trimming cost V 4 bases and J 5 bases; bases outside gene matches: 16. Germline V gives CDR1 SGHRS, CDR2 YFSETQ. The CDR3 is 18 amino acids. CDR3 residues: CASSLGARRSGGEETQYF. DNA for the CDR3: TGCGCCAGCAGCCTCGGGGCCCGTCGTAGCGGGGGGGAGGAGACCCAGTACTTC.

V and J are TRBV2 and TRBJ2-3; 10 nucleotides align to TRBD2. Germline-derived CDR1 and CDR2 are SNHLY and FYNNEI. This CDR3 is built from 15 residues. V dropped 6 bases and J dropped 7; count of bases not matched to a gene: 10. The CDR3 sequence is CASSGSGGGAYTQYF. In nucleotides, the CDR3 is TGTGCCAGCAGCGGGAGCGGGGGGGGTGCGTATACGCAGTATTTT. Using reference TRBV2 and TRBJ2-3 for the parts outside the CDR3, the full variable domain is EPEVTQTPSHQVTQMGQEVILRCVPISNHLYFYWYRQILGQKVEFLVSFYNNEISEKSEIFDDQFSVERPDGSNFTLKIRSTKLEDSAMYFCASSGSGGGAYTQYFGPGTRLTVL.

This clone was found once. The V call is TRBV27, the J call TRBJ1-3; D ambiguous. The CDR3 consists of 14 residues. Trimming took off 4 bases at V and 4 bases at J, with 11 bases between the two ends. Germline V gene data show CDR1 as MNHEY and CDR2 as SMNVEV (reference sequence). The CDR3 is CASSSHEQGNTIYF. CDR3 bases: TGTGCCAGCAGTTCACATGAACAGGGAAACACCATATATTTT.

The chain joins TRBV7-2 to TRBJ1-4; 9 nucleotides match TRBD1. There are 16 residues in the CDR3. The J segment lost 5 bases and the V segment lost 1 base, leaving 5 bases of the junction unmatched. Germline CDR1 is SGHTA and CDR2 is FQGNSA. In DNA form, the CDR3 reads TGTGCCAGCAGCTTAGGAGCCGGGACAGGGAATGAAAAACTGTTTTTT. Translation gives CASSLGAGTGNEKLFF.

This chain uses TRBV5-4 with TRBJ2-2; TRBD2 agrees at 8 bases. From germline, CDR1 is SGHNT and CDR2 YYREEE (reference sequence). Losses at the gene ends were 2 bases for V and 7 bases for J; bases not matched to a gene: 4. The CDR3 spans 14 residues. CDR3 nucleotide sequence: TGTGCCAGCAGCTTCGGGCTAGCGGGCGGGGAGCTGTTTTTT. Translated, it gives CASSFGLAGGELFF. Combining the CDR3 with reference TRBV5-4 and TRBJ2-2 gives the whole variable domain ETGVTQSPTHLIKTRGQQVTLRCSSQSGHNTVSWYQQALGQGPQFIFQYYREEENGRGNFPPRFSGLQFPNYSSELNVNALELDDSALYLCASSFGLAGGELFFGEGSRLTVL.

This clone was counted a single time. The chain uses TRBV6-5 and TRBJ2-7, with TRBD1 identical over 7 bases. This CDR3 contains 15 residues. With 7 bases clipped from V and 5 bases from J, the junction kept 14 bases outside the gene matches. Germline values: CDR1 MNHEY, CDR2 SVGAGI. CDR3 amino acids: CASTPWGTEGHEQYF. CDR3 nucleotides: TGTGCCAGCACTCCATGGGGGACAGAGGGCCACGAGCAGTACTTC.

The V gene is TRBV6-2 or TRBV6-3, the J gene TRBJ2-1, with 7 bases lining up with TRBD1. The junction had 6 bases not matched to a gene; V was cut back by 3 bases and J by 4 bases. The germline CDR1 and CDR2 sequences are MNHEY and SVGEGT. This CDR3 contains 15 residues. The CDR3 is CASSYWDRTYNEQFF. The DNA for the CDR3 is TGTGCCAGCAGTTATTGGGACAGAACTTACAATGAGCAGTTCTTC.

The V gene is TRBV10-1, the J gene TRBJ1-1; 9 nucleotides line up with TRBD1. Per germline, CDR1 WNHNN and CDR2 SYGVQD (reference sequence). The length of the CDR3 is 17 residues. J was trimmed by 4 bases and V by 6 bases; bases with no gene match: 15. The CDR3 DNA sequence: TGCGCCAGCAGGCGACTCCCGGGACAGGGAGCATTCACTGAAGCTTTCTTT. Protein sequence: CASRRLPGQGAFTEAFF.

This clone appeared once. This chain uses TRBV20-1 with TRBJ2-1; a possible D gene is TRBD2 (5 bases). V was shortened by 5 bases and J by 8 bases, with 10 bases between the two germline ends. Germline V gives CDR1 DFQATT, CDR2 SNEGSKA (reference sequence). The CDR3 spans 11 residues. The CDR3 bases are TGCAGTGCTCTAGCCCCCGATGAGCAGTTCTTC. Its protein is CSALAPDEQFF.

The rearrangement uses TRBV19 and TRBJ1-2, with a tentative D call TRBD1 (6 bases). Germline-derived CDR1 and CDR2 are LNHDA and SQIVND (reference sequence). Trimming took off 6 bases at V and 3 bases at J, with 20 bases between the two ends. This CDR3 has 16 amino acids. The CDR3 bases are TGTGCCAGTAGCCCCTCCGGGGGGGGCTACCACTATGGCTACACCTTC. As protein: CASSPSGGGYHYGYTF.

J is TRBJ1-2 and V is TRBV4-2; unclear D gene. The V end lost 0 bases, the J end lost 8 bases, and 16 bases lay between the germline ends. CDR1 and CDR2 (germline): LGHNA, YNFKEQ. The CDR3 is 15 residues long. The CDR3 here is CASSQDRGQEGGYTF. The CDR3 region has the DNA TGTGCCAGCAGCCAAGATAGAGGGCAGGAGGGAGGCTACACCTTC.

The sample holds one count of this clone. The chain has TRBV3-1 (or the pseudogene TRBV3-2) and TRBJ1-2; TRBD1 might be the D (5 bases). CDR1 and CDR2 from the germline V gene are LGHDT and YNNKEL (reference sequence). Deletions cut 3 bases from V and 8 bases from J, with 13 bases between. The CDR3 has 13 residues. The CDR3 here is CASSQDGWTGYTF. The CDR3 DNA reads as TGTGCCAGCAGCCAGGACGGTTGGACAGGCTACACCTTC.

The chain links TRBV10-2 to TRBJ2-7; D perhaps matches TRBD2 (5 bases). The germline V and J ends were trimmed by 7 bases and 4 bases, with 17 bases remaining between them. Germline V gene data show CDR1 as WSHSY and CDR2 as SAAADI. This CDR3 contains 14 residues. The CDR3 coding sequence is TGCGCCAGCAAACCGGGAAACCTTGATTACGAGCAGTACTTC. Amino acid sequence: CASKPGNLDYEQYF.

The chain employs TRBV20-1 and TRBJ2-7, with D unresolved. V was trimmed by 3 bases and J by 3 bases, leaving 6 bases between them. Germline CDR1 reads DFQATT; CDR2 reads SNEGSKA (reference sequence). The CDR3 runs 11 residues. The DNA for the CDR3 is TGCAGTGCTAGTCCCTACTACGAGCAGTACTTC. Translating gives CSASPYYEQYF.

V is TRBV6-2 or TRBV6-3 and J is TRBJ1-5, with D unresolved. CDR3 length: 14 amino acids. With 4 bases removed from V and 1 base from J, the gap between germline ends came to 8 bases. Germline lookup yields CDR1 MNHEY and CDR2 SVGEGT. CDR3 in DNA: TGTGCCAGCAGTTCGGGAGTGAGCAATCAGCCCCAGCATTTT. Translated, it gives CASSSGVSNQPQHF.

This clone was observed a few times. J is TRBJ2-7 and V is TRBV28, with D uncertain. This CDR3 is built from 13 residues. Trimming pared 8 bases from V and 0 bases from J, leaving 11 bases between. The V gene's germline CDR1 is MDHEN and CDR2 SYDVKM. CDR3 coding DNA: TGTGCCAGCCATAATCCGAGCTCCTACGAGCAGTACTTC. Translation gives CASHNPSSYEQYF. The whole variable domain, filled in from reference TRBV28 and TRBJ2-7, reads DVKVTQSSRYLVKRTGEKVFLECVQDMDHENMFWYRQDPGLGLRLIYFSYDVKMKEKGDIPEGYSVSREKKERFSLILESASTNQTSMYLCASHNPSSYEQYFGPGTRLTVT.

V usage is TRBV10-3 and J usage is TRBJ2-5; D is perhaps TRBD1 (5 bases). Trimming took 3 bases from V and 4 from J, leaving 12 bases between them. The CDR3 runs to 14 residues. The germline CDR1 and CDR2 sequences are ENHRY and SYGVKD. The CDR3 region is CAISESRVGETQYF. CDR3 DNA: TGTGCCATCAGTGAATCCAGGGTCGGAGAGACCCAGTACTTC.

This chain links TRBV7-4 with TRBJ1-4; 8 nucleotides agree with TRBD1. Losses at the gene ends were 3 bases for V and 8 bases for J; bases not matched to a gene: 5. The CDR3 is 14 amino acids. Germline V gives CDR1 SGHVT, CDR2 SQSDAQ. This CDR3 reads CASSFQGAREKLFF. Here the CDR3 DNA reads TGTGCCAGCAGCTTTCAGGGGGCTCGAGAAAAACTGTTTTTT.

J is TRBJ2-1 and V is TRBV7-2; D ambiguous. The CDR3 is 16 amino acids. From germline, CDR1 is SGHTA and CDR2 FQGNSA. V was trimmed by 1 base and J by 2 bases, leaving 12 bases between them. CDR3 sequence reads: CASSLVTGLAYNEQFF. DNA for the CDR3: TGTGCCAGCAGCTTAGTCACGGGTTTGGCCTACAATGAGCAGTTCTTC.

On this clone: The junction differs from germline at one of its ends, possibly a read error. The rearrangement uses TRBV7-7 and TRBJ2-5; unclear D gene. This CDR3 has 15 amino acids. The V gene's germline CDR1 is SSHAT and CDR2 FNYEAQ (reference sequence). CDR3 loop: CASSFNREVQETQYF. The CDR3 DNA follows: TGTGCTAGCAGCTTTAACAGAGAAGTCCAAGAGACCCAGTACTTC.

The V call is TRBV5-8, the J call TRBJ2-1; 8 nucleotides align to TRBD1. This CDR3 comprises 13 residues. V dropped 0 bases and J dropped 10; count of bases not matched to a gene: 3. Germline assignment: CDR1 SGHTS and CDR2 YDEGEE. The CDR3, as DNA: TGTGCCAGCAGCTTGGGCGGGGACAGGGAGCAGTTCTTC. The encoded protein is CASSLGGDREQFF.

V and J are TRBV6-5 and TRBJ1-5, with D perhaps TRBD1 (5 bases). Germline CDR1 reads MNHEY; CDR2 reads SVGAGI. CDR3 size: 13 residues. Trimming cost V 6 bases and J 3 bases, with 9 bases left between them. DNA of the CDR3: TGTGCCAGCAGCAGACAGACCAATCAGCCCCAGCATTTT. Translating it yields CASSRQTNQPQHF.

DNA for the CDR3: TGTGCCAGCAGCCTTACCTTGACTAGCAGAGGCCCGTCTGAGCAGTTCTTC. Its protein is CASSLTLTSRGPSEQFF. The chain is built from TRBV4-2 and TRBJ2-1, with TRBD2 matching over 7 bases. The V segment lost 4 bases and the J segment 9 bases; nucleotides outside the gene matches: 18. This CDR3 contains 17 residues. CDR1 and CDR2 from the germline V gene are LGHNA and YNFKEQ.

This rearrangement joins TRBV5-1 to TRBJ1-1; D may be TRBD1 (6 bases). This CDR3 comprises 14 residues. Trimming took off 5 bases at V and 1 base at J, with 12 bases between the two ends. Germline-derived CDR1 and CDR2 are SGHRS and YFSETQ. The CDR3 DNA reads as TGCGCCAGCAGGGGGGCCGCTAGGAACACTGAAGCTTTCTTT. As protein: CASRGAARNTEAFF.

This clone appeared once. The V and J genes are TRBV9 and TRBJ1-3; D gene ambiguous. The CDR3 spans 15 residues. Germline CDR1 SGDLS, CDR2 YYNGEE. V was shortened by 3 bases and J by 0 bases, with 10 bases between the two germline ends. The CDR3 DNA sequence: TGTGCCAGCAGCGAGGGAGGATTCTCTGGAAACACCATATATTTT. Protein: CASSEGGFSGNTIYF. The variable domain in full, with the rest retrieved from reference TRBV9 and TRBJ1-3, is DSGVTQTPKHLITATGQRVTLRCSPRSGDLSVYWYQQSLDQGLQFLIQYYNGEERAKGNILERFSAQQFPDLHSELNLSSLELGDSALYFCASSEGGFSGNTIYFGEGSWLTVV.

CDR3 region: CASSITRGAVNTEAFF. The DNA of the CDR3 is TGTGCCAGTAGTATAACCCGGGGGGCAGTGAACACTGAAGCTTTCTTT. The chain is built from TRBV19 and TRBJ1-1, with D possibly matching TRBD1 (6 bases). This CDR3 region has 16 residues. The V and J ends lost 2 bases and 0 bases respectively, with 13 bases between them. Germline CDR1 reads LNHDA; CDR2 reads SQIVND (reference sequence).

The rearrangement joins TRBV5-4 to TRBJ2-5, with D possibly matching TRBD1 (7 bases). The CDR3 extends over 13 amino acids. Germline V gives CDR1 SGHNT, CDR2 YYREEE (reference sequence). V lost 4 bases to trimming and J lost 1 base, with 8 bases between them. CDR3 in DNA: TGTGCCAGCAGCCAGGGGGGCCAAGAGACCCAGTACTTC. Translation: CASSQGGQETQYF. Filled out from reference TRBV5-4 and TRBJ2-5, the complete variable domain reads ETGVTQSPTHLIKTRGQQVTLRCSSQSGHNTVSWYQQALGQGPQFIFQYYREEENGRGNFPPRFSGLQFPNYSSELNVNALELDDSALYLCASSQGGQETQYFGPGTRLLVL.